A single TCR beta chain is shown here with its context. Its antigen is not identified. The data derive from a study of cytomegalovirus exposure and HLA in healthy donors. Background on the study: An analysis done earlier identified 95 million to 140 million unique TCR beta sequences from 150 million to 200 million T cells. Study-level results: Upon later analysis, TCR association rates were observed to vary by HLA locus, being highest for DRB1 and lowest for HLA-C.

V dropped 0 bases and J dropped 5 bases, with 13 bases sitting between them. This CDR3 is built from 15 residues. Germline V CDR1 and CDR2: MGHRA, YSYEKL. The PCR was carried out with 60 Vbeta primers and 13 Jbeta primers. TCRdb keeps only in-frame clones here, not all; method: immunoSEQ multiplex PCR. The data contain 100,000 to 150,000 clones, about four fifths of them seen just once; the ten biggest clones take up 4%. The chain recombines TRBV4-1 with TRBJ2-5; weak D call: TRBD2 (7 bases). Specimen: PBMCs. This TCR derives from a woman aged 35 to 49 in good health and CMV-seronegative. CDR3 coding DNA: TGCGCCAGCAGCCAAGACGGGGGGCCATACGAGACCCAGTACTTC. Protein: CASSQDGGPYETQYF.